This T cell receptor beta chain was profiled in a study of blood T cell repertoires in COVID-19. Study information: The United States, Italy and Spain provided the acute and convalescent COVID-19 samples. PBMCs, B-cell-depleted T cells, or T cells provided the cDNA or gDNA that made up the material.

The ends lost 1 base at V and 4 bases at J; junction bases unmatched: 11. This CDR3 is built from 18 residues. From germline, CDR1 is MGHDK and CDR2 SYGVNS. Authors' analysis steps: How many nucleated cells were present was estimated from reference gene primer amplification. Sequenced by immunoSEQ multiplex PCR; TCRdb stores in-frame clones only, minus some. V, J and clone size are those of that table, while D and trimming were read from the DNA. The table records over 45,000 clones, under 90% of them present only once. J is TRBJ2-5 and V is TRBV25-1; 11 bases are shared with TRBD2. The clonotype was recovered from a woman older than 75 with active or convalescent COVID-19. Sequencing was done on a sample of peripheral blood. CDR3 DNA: TGTGCCAGCAGTGAATGGGGTAGCGGGGGGGCCATCGGAGAGACCCAGTACTTC. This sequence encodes CASSEWGSGGAIGETQYF.